A single sample gave rise to the 4 T cell receptor beta chains below, sequenced in a study of memory CD4+ T cells and cytomegalovirus serostatus. The sort gate was single viable CD3+CD4+CD8-CD45RO+ cells for memory CD4+ T cells. Using immunoSEQ multiplex PCR, the repertoire was profiled, and TCRdb retains in-frame clones only, with some absent. The table records 45,000 to 65,000 clones, around 83% of them present only once. Sequenced material: memory CD4+ T cells from blood. These receptors came from an adult in good health and CMV-seropositive.

The chain links TRBV7-6 to TRBJ1-1; 7 bases fit TRBD1. This CDR3 comprises 17 residues. V lost 5 bases to trimming and J lost 0 bases; unmatched junction nucleotides: 12. Germline V CDR1 and CDR2: SGHVS, FNYEAQ. As DNA, the CDR3 is TGTGCCAGCAGCCCTATTGCGGGGACAGTTATGAACACTGAAGCTTTCTTT. This gives the protein CASSPIAGTVMNTEAFF.

This chain joins TRBV6-1 and TRBJ2-1; 7 bases agree with TRBD1. CDR3 length: 15 residues. Germline V gene lookup returns CDR1 MNHNS and CDR2 SASEGT. V was clipped by 5 bases and J by 6 bases; unmatched bases: 10. The CDR3 is CASSRGQPPGNEQFF. The CDR3 DNA reads TGTGCCAGCAGTAGGGGACAGCCTCCGGGCAATGAGCAGTTCTTC.

The V call is TRBV7-9, the J call TRBJ2-3; 9 bases fit TRBD2. This CDR3 has 15 residues. The V gene's germline CDR1 is SEHNR and CDR2 FQNEAQ (reference sequence). V shed 7 bases and J 5 bases; nucleotides not matched to a gene: 10. CDR3 nucleotide sequence: TGTGCCAGCACCCCCGCGGGGGGGCATAAAGATACGCAGTATTTT. It specifies CASTPAGGHKDTQYF. The variable domain in full, with the rest retrieved from reference TRBV7-9 and TRBJ2-3, is DTGVSQNPRHKITKRGQNVTFRCDPISEHNRLYWYRQTLGQGPEFLTYFQNEAQLEKSRLLSDRFSAERPKGSFSTLEIQRTEQGDSAMYLCASTPAGGHKDTQYFGPGTRLTVL.

This clone has more than one count but fewer than ten. The chain is built from TRBV5-6 and TRBJ1-5; D is possibly TRBD1 (6 bases). Germline CDR1 SGHDT, CDR2 YYEEEE. The CDR3 has 16 amino acids. Trimming left V 4 bases short and J 1 base short, with 15 bases between. Here the CDR3 reads CASSTRQVGSNQPQHF. As DNA, the CDR3 is TGTGCCAGCAGCACCAGACAGGTTGGAAGCAATCAGCCCCAGCATTTT.